Listed here is a single T cell receptor beta chain. The target of this receptor is not known. The record has no base qualities; no much larger clone is one base away. The sample comes from a study of radiotherapy plus CTLA-4 blockade in lung cancer (dated by TCRdb to between 2018 and 2020). Some background on the complete study: Objective responses occurred in more than 15% of enrolled patients, and less than 35% achieved disease control.

General study outcomes and caveats: TCR clones derived from tumors expanded in peripheral blood after treatment with radiotherapy and ipilimumab. Increased serum interferon-beta after radiation, together with early dynamic changes in blood T cell clones, were reported to be the strongest predictors of response.

The CDR3 starts with the cysteine, ends with the phenylalanine, and has 16 residues. This entry keeps only the CDR3 DNA: 48 bases, framed from base 1. CDR1 and CDR2, looked up from the germline V gene, are MGHRA and YSYEKL. Between the V and J ends, shortened by 3 bases and 0 bases respectively, the junction contains 15 bases. The study evaluated CTLA-4 blockade (ipilimumab) given together with focal radiation therapy in patients who had chemo-refractory metastatic non-small-cell lung cancer. The method behind the library was the immunoSEQ multiplex PCR assay. TCRdb retrieved this table from immuneACCESS and kept in-frame rearrangements only. Not all clones are present; in checked studies, unresolved V genes account for under half, and no reason is known for the remainder. Recorded for this sample are around 59,000 clones; roughly 76% of them occurred a single time. The ten most abundant clones make up around 8.8% of the sample.

The source was peripheral blood, collected from a patient treated with radiotherapy plus ipilimumab. The sequence derives from a human donor with non-small cell lung cancer whose response to radiotherapy plus ipilimumab could not be evaluated. The V and J segments used are TRBV4-1 and TRBJ2-7; TRBD1 is perhaps the D gene, given 6 matching bases. Read as DNA, the sequence is TGCGCCAGCAGCCAGCTATTGAAAGGGGGCTCCTACGAGCAGTACTTC. Translated, it gives CASSQLLKGGSYEQYF.